This TCR beta chain was sequenced during a study of CD8 T cells in ankylosing spondylitis. TCRdb reanalysed the 5' RACE reads using MiXCR and keeps one entry per CDR3 protein. The sample has about 130,000 distinct CDR3 sequences, roughly a sixth seen once; the top ten hold about 33%. Study conclusions and caveats: Clones linked to disease were reported to show significant enrichment in matched ankylosing spondylitis synovial fluid. Characteristic of ankylosing spondylitis blood, it appeared, was a TCR beta motif comprising eight highly homologous variants. The disease-linked clones had a CD8+ phenotype and low blood frequencies.

Note on this clonotype: Antigen unknown.

Germline assignment: CDR1 DFQATT and CDR2 SNEGSKA (reference sequence). The CDR3 is 17 amino acids. V was pared by 4 bases and J by 0 bases, with 19 bases between. The V and J genes are TRBV20-1 and TRBJ2-1; tentatively, D is TRBD1 or TRBD2 (5 bases each). The sample consisted of blood, either unsorted or a sorted T cell fraction (not recorded which). The source is a male donor with ankylosing spondylitis. CDR3 sequence: CSAIPFAGDSSYNEQFF. CDR3 nucleotides: TGCAGTGCTATCCCCTTTGCGGGTGACAGCTCCTACAATGAGCAGTTCTTC.